The sequence of this T cell receptor (beta chain) was determined in a study of blood T cell repertoires in COVID-19. As for the study in general: Spain, Italy and the United States supplied samples that represented acute and convalescent COVID-19. PBMCs, B-cell-depleted T cells, or T cells provided the cDNA or gDNA that made up the material.

This CDR3 has 15 amino acids. CDR1 and CDR2 from the germline V gene are SNHLY and FYNNEI. With V trimmed by 5 bases and J by 6 bases, 10 bases remained unmatched. In the original analysis: Quantification of nucleated cells was approximated via reference gene primer amplification. TCRdb keeps only in-frame clones here, not all; method: immunoSEQ multiplex PCR. The V and J calls and clone size are taken from that table; D and trimming were inferred from the DNA. The table has 250,000 to 350,000 clones, 70% to 90% seen once. Seattle patient enrollment occurred during active infection, with longitudinal follow-up thereafter.

Sequenced sample: peripheral blood. This receptor was taken from a woman aged 70-85 years with COVID-19, enrolled during active disease. The genes are TRBV2 and TRBJ2-4, with 7 bases fitting TRBD2. The CDR3 DNA reads TGTGCCAGCAGTTCCGTCGGGGGGAGGGCAAACATTCAGTACTTC. Protein: CASSSVGGRANIQYF.